This TCR beta chain was identified during a study of T cell responses to AZD1222 COVID-19 vaccine (dated by TCRdb to about 2021). In the study overall: Because spike-specific TCR depth and breadth did not differ between the two schedules, AZD1222 recipients who got a second dose at roughly 4 weeks were pooled with those who got a second dose at roughly 12 weeks. A total of 230 to 250 trial participants underwent TCR sequencing, of whom about 210 had received two doses of AZD1222 and approximately 25 had received two doses of the MenACWY control vaccine. Enrollment into the trials was organized by age into subgroups of 18-55, 56-69 and 70-plus years, and those subgroups contained roughly 140, 27 and 60 TCR-sequenced participants, respectively. Broader findings and caveats from the paper: Conclusions about previously exposed vaccinees were limited because only 6 or 7 AZD1222 recipients were SARS-CoV-2 seropositive at baseline. Spike-specific TCR breadth and depth rose significantly after two AZD1222 doses compared with day 0 and with MenACWY recipients. Because no day 14 peak-response samples were available, the repertoires could be characterized only after the peak T cell response. Reportedly, close to half of the unique spike-specific TCRs recognized epitopes lying outside the regions that are mutated in the B.1.351 and B.1.1.7 variants. The whole spike protein was spanned by vaccine-associated CD4 TCRs, and dominant responses were seen in regions 160-218 and 743-854. Participants were mostly white British, with more females than males. The authors suggested clonal diversity may have been underestimated. In the small 56-69-year group, the increase in depth fell short of significance, most likely because of low power.

The CDR3 regions of human TCRbeta chains were analyzed by immunosequencing. Concerning the study's data processing: TCRs in the repertoires were matched against a reference library of SARS-CoV-2-specific TCRs that had been generated with the MIRA antigen-specificity platform. Breadth was defined as the fraction of unique TCRs that were SARS-CoV-2-associated, and depth was defined as the fraction of total T cells that were SARS-CoV-2-associated. Each spike-specific TCR was assigned to its reactive spike region and to a CD4 or CD8 class using the MIRA data. Log10-transformed breadth and depth values were compared by one-way ANOVA with Sidak's multiple comparisons tests. TCRdb's version of the immuneACCESS table is confined to in-frame rearrangements and falls short of the full clone set. An unresolved V gene accounts for under half of the shortfall where checked; the remainder is of unknown origin. Clone size and V and J calls were adopted from that table, with D and trimming inferred from the DNA. This sample gives fewer than 150,000 clones in total; just over 90% of them show up just once. 3.4% of the sample is taken by the ten largest.

A distance of 12 bases separates the germline ends of V and J, which lose 6 bases and 1 base respectively. According to the germline V gene (reference sequence), CDR1 reads LNHDA and CDR2 reads SQIVND. Including the terminal cysteine and phenylalanine, the CDR3 comprises 15 residues. The only DNA kept is the CDR3, 45 bases in frame from the first base. The time point label corresponds to: baseline before first vaccination. Vaccinee samples were obtained from the UK trials COV001 and COV002, which included a single-blind randomized controlled phase 2/3 trial of AZD1222 (ChAdOx1 nCoV-19) in healthy adults. For TCRbeta chain sequencing, PBMC samples were collected from trial participants at day 0 and at day 28 after the second dose. Concerning this clone itself: Its antigen remains undetermined. No per-base quality is available; no much larger clone lies one base away.

This specimen consisted of peripheral blood, obtained on day 0 of AZD1222 vaccination. The sequence links TRBV19 to TRBJ2-2; the D element might be TRBD1 or TRBD2, as each aligns at 5 bases. The receptor was isolated from an adult in good health. The nucleotides are TGTGCCAGTAGCTCGGGGCTGGGGAACACCGGGGAGCTGTTTTTT. Its coded protein is CASSSGLGNTGELFF.